A selection of T cell receptor beta chains follows, all from one sample in a study of blood T cell repertoires in COVID-19. TCRdb keeps only in-frame clones here, not all; method: immunoSEQ multiplex PCR. The sample shows 120,000 to 150,000 clones, about 86% of them seen only once. The source material was peripheral blood. All receptors derive from a woman aged 60-75 years with acute or convalescent COVID-19. Both conserved end residues are part of each CDR3. D genes are given only for firm matches. Some rows mark clone size as missing; the rest say once, few, many or name a class of expanded clone.

D	V	J	size	DNA	CDR3
TRBD1	TRBV27	TRBJ2-3	.	TGTGCCAGCAGTGATACAGGGGTCCCAGATACGCAGTATTTT	CASSDTGVPDTQYF
.	TRBV27	TRBJ2-7	.	TGTGCCAGCAGTTTAAAAGCGACAGTGCCTTCCTACGAGCAGTACTTC	CASSLKATVPSYEQYF
.	TRBV30	TRBJ1-1	.	TGTGCCTGGAGTTCCTTAGCGAACACTGAAGCTTTCTTT	CAWSSLANTEAFF
TRBD2	TRBV5-1	TRBJ2-1	few	TGCGCCAGCAGGTCGGGGAGCGGGGGGACCTACAATGAGCAGTTCTTC	CASRSGSGGTYNEQFF
.	TRBV6-5	TRBJ1-2	few	TGTGCCAGCAGTAGGGTCCAGGGGAATGGCTACACCTTC	CASSRVQGNGYTF
.	TRBV3-1/TRBV3-2	TRBJ2-1	.	TGTGCCAGCAGCCAACCAATACTAGGCGGGGACAATGAGCAGTTCTTC	CASSQPILGGDNEQFF
TRBD2	TRBV6-1	TRBJ2-7	.	TGTGCCAGCAGTGAACGGACAGCTTTGCCGGGAGGGTACGAGCAGTACTTC	CASSERTALPGGYEQYF
.	TRBV6-2/TRBV6-3	TRBJ2-1	once	TGTGCCAGCAGTTACGGGAACAGGGTCAATGAGCAGTTCTTC	CASSYGNRVNEQFF
.	TRBV28	TRBJ2-5	.	TGTGCCAGCAGTTCCGAGGAGACCCAGTACTTC	CASSSEETQYF
.	TRBV4-1	TRBJ2-3	.	TGCGCCAGCAGTCGGACATATGGCACAGATACGCAGTATTTT	CASSRTYGTDTQYF
.	TRBV11-2	TRBJ1-4	.	TGTGCCAGCAGCTTAGATAAGGGGACACAACTGTTTTTT	CASSLDKGTQLFF
.	TRBV19	TRBJ1-4	.	TGTGCCAGTAGTCCAGGGGTCACTAATGAAAAACTGTTTTTT	CASSPGVTNEKLFF
.	TRBV7-8	TRBJ1-5	.	TGTGCCAGCAGCCCGACCGTGGGGCTTAGCAATCAGCCCCAGCATTTT	CASSPTVGLSNQPQHF
.	TRBV10-3	TRBJ2-2	.	TGTGCCATCCAATCGGAGGCGACCGGGGAGCTGTTTTTT	CAIQSEATGELFF
.	TRBV5-4	TRBJ2-3	.	TGTGCCAGCAGCCCGGCTAGTGGGGGGTTCACAGATACGCAGTATTTT	CASSPASGGFTDTQYF
TRBD2	TRBV19	TRBJ2-1	.	TGTGCCAGTAGTAAATGGACTAGCTCCAATGAGCAGTTCTTC	CASSKWTSSNEQFF
TRBD2	TRBV27	TRBJ2-7	.	TGTGCCAGCAGTTTGGCGAGCGGGGGGGGAATCGAGCAGTACTTC	CASSLASGGGIEQYF
.	TRBV5-6	TRBJ2-3	.	TGTGCCAGCAGCTTCCCCGGGGGAGGAGATACGCAGTATTTT	CASSFPGGGDTQYF
TRBD1	TRBV4-2	TRBJ1-2	.	TGTGCCAGCAGCCAAGGGGACAGGGTGGGCTATGGCTACACCTTC	CASSQGDRVGYGYTF
TRBD2	TRBV7-3	TRBJ2-3	once	TGTGCCAGCAGCTTAATGGGGGGGAAAACAGATACGCAGTATTTT	CASSLMGGKTDTQYF
TRBD1	TRBV28	TRBJ1-5	.	TGTGCCAGCAGTTTCCACAGGGGAGGTGGCAATCAGCCCCAGCATTTT	CASSFHRGGGNQPQHF
.	TRBV4-3	TRBJ2-1	.	TGCGCCAGCAGCCAAGCTGCGGGGGCGCACAATGAGCAGTTCTTC	CASSQAAGAHNEQFF
.	TRBV19	TRBJ1-2	.	TGTGCCAGTAGTATAATTGGCCATGGCTACACCTTC	CASSIIGHGYTF
TRBD2	TRBV5-8	TRBJ2-1	.	TGTGCCAGCATTACCGGGACTAGCGGGTACAATGAGCAGTTCTTC	CASITGTSGYNEQFF
TRBD1	TRBV5-1	TRBJ2-3	.	TGCGCCAGCAGCTTGGGCGGGACAGGTACCCATACGCAGTATTTT	CASSLGGTGTHTQYF
.	TRBV18	TRBJ2-1	.	TGTGCCAGCTCGGCTGGACAGATCTCCTACAATGAGCAGTTCTTC	CASSAGQISYNEQFF
TRBD1	TRBV6-2/TRBV6-3	TRBJ1-1	once	TGTGCCAGCAGTTACCCACAGGGGGGGGCCCTAATCACTGAAGCTTTCTTT	CASSYPQGGALITEAFF
.	TRBV6-4	TRBJ1-2	.	TGTGCCAGCAGTGCCCCCAATTATGGCTACACCTTC	CASSAPNYGYTF
TRBD1	TRBV28	TRBJ1-1	.	TGTGCCAGCAGTGAAGGGGGACAGAAGAACACTGAAGCTTTCTTT	CASSEGGQKNTEAFF
.	TRBV28	TRBJ2-5	.	TGTGCCAGCAGTTTGTCTAGCTGGGAGACCCAGTACTTC	CASSLSSWETQYF
TRBD1	TRBV11-2	TRBJ2-7	.	TGTGCCAGCAGGACAGGGTCGCACGAGCAGTACTTC	CASRTGSHEQYF
.	TRBV6-5	TRBJ1-1	.	TGTGCCAGCAGGGATGGGAACAGGGTAGCTTTCTTT	CASRDGNRVAFF
TRBD1	TRBV11-1	TRBJ1-2	.	TGTGCCAGCAGCCCAAGGACAGGACTAAACTATGGCTACACCTTC	CASSPRTGLNYGYTF
.	TRBV6-1	TRBJ2-5	few	TGTGCCAGCAGTTCTCAGGGGTCGGAGACCCAGTACTTC	CASSSQGSETQYF
TRBD2	TRBV28	TRBJ2-7	.	TGTGCCAGCAGTTCAGGACTAGCGGGGGGTGGGAGGCAGTTC	CASSSGLAGGGRQF
TRBD1	TRBV4-2	TRBJ2-5	.	TGTGCCAGCAGCCAAGGAACGCAGGGGGCTCAAGAGACCCAGTACTTC	CASSQGTQGAQETQYF
TRBD1	TRBV11-3	TRBJ2-7	.	TGTGCCAGCAGCTGGGGGTGGACAGGTGAGATCCCCTCCTACGAGCAGTACTTC	CASSWGWTGEIPSYEQYF
.	TRBV19	TRBJ1-1	.	TGTGCCAGTAGTTCGTTGGGGCTGGCGGCTGAAGCTTTCTTT	CASSSLGLAAEAFF
.	TRBV11-2	TRBJ2-3	.	TGTGCCAGCAGCCGCGGGGCCCTAAGGCGTTCCCAGGGAGATACGCAGTATTTT	CASSRGALRRSQGDTQYF
.	TRBV5-6	TRBJ1-6	few	TGTGCCAGCAGCTTGGAAGGAGTTTCACCCCTCCACTTT	CASSLEGVSPLHF
.	TRBV19	TRBJ2-7	.	TGTGCCAGTAGCGGCGGGGGCGGCTACGAGCAGTACTTC	CASSGGGGYEQYF
TRBD1	TRBV7-9	TRBJ1-5	.	TGTGCCAGCAGCTTAGCCCTGACAGGGGAAACGAATCAGCCCCAGCATTTT	CASSLALTGETNQPQHF
.	TRBV4-3	TRBJ2-3	.	TGCGCCAGCAGCCAAGATTACGGTGGCGGGTCGCGCACAGATACGCAGTATTTT	CASSQDYGGGSRTDTQYF
.	TRBV19	TRBJ1-2	.	TGTGCCATCGGGGGAGGGAGTAACTATGGCTACACCTTC	CAIGGGSNYGYTF
.	TRBV28	TRBJ1-1	.	TGTGCCAGCAGTTTACCGGTCGCTAACACTGAAGCTTTCTTT	CASSLPVANTEAFF
.	TRBV6-5	TRBJ1-2	.	TGTGCCAGCACACATGTAGGGGGCTATGGCTACACCTTC	CASTHVGGYGYTF
TRBD1	TRBV4-3	TRBJ2-7	.	TGCGCCAGCAGCCAAGATACGGCAGGGGGCTACGAGCAGTACTTC	CASSQDTAGGYEQYF
TRBD1	TRBV12-5	TRBJ1-5	.	TGTGCTAGTGGACGGGGACAGTTTAGCAATCAGCCCCAGCATTTT	CASGRGQFSNQPQHF
.	TRBV20-1	TRBJ1-1	once	TGCAGTGCACGGGTGGCTGAAGCTTTCTTT	CSARVAEAFF
.	TRBV15	TRBJ1-6	.	TGTGCCACCAGCAGAACTCCGACAGTCAATTCACCCCTCCACTTT	CATSRTPTVNSPLHF
.	TRBV15	TRBJ1-1	.	TGTGCCACCAGCAGCCGCTTCCAGGGAGGCCCTAGGACTGAAGCTTTCTTT	CATSSRFQGGPRTEAFF
TRBD1	TRBV2	TRBJ2-1	.	TGTGCCAGCAGTGGAGACAGGGGGAATGAGCAGTTCTTC	CASSGDRGNEQFF
.	TRBV19	TRBJ2-1	.	TGTGCCAGCGGTGGTTACAATGAGCAGTTCTTC	CASGGYNEQFF
.	TRBV29-1	TRBJ2-7	.	TGCAGCGTGGGAGCGGGCGATAGCAAGCAGTACTTC	CSVGAGDSKQYF
TRBD1	TRBV25-1	TRBJ1-1	.	TGTGCCAGCCGGGACAGGCTAAGGAACACTGAAGCTTTCTTT	CASRDRLRNTEAFF
TRBD1	TRBV11-2	TRBJ1-2	.	TGTGCCAGCAGCTACCGGGACAGGGGGAATGGCTACACCTTC	CASSYRDRGNGYTF
.	TRBV28	TRBJ2-6	once	TGTGCCAGCAGTTTTGCCGGGGGGCTGGCCGGGGCCAACGTCCTGACTTTC	CASSFAGGLAGANVLTF
.	TRBV15	TRBJ1-4	.	TGTGCCACCAGCAGAGCTCGGGTGACTGAAAAACTGTTTTTT	CATSRARVTEKLFF
.	TRBV7-6	TRBJ2-2	.	TGTGCCAGCAGCCCAGGGTCAGGGAATATGAACGGGGAGCTGTTTTTT	CASSPGSGNMNGELFF